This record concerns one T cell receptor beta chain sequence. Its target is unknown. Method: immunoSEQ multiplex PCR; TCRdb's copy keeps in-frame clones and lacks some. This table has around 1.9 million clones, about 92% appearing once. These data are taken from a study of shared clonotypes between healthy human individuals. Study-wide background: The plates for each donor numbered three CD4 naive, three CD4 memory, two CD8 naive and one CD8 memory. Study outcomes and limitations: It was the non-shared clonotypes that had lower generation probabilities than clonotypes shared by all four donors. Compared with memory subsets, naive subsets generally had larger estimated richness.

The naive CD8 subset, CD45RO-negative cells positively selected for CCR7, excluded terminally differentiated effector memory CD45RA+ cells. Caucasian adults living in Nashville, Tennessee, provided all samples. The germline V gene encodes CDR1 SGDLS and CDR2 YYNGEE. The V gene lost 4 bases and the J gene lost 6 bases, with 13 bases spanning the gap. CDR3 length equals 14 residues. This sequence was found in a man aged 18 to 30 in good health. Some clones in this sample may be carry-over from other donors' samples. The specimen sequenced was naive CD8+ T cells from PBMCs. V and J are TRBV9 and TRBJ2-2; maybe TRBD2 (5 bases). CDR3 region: CASSQLKRSGELFF. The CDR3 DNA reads TGTGCCAGCAGCCAACTGAAGCGGTCCGGGGAGCTGTTTTTT.